This T cell receptor beta chain derives from a study of regulatory T cells in long-lasting Graves disease. The sample's time point: newly diagnosed GD, antithyroid drugs for less than 3 months. Preparation of the TCR library used RNA extracted from PBMCs. Study-level results: Persistent disease exhibited a predilection for TRBV28, TRBJ1-2 and TRBJ2-5.

A word on this clonotype: Its antigen remains unknown.

This CDR3 has 15 amino acids. The V and J ends lost 3 bases and 7 bases respectively, with 15 bases between them. CDR1 and CDR2 (germline): MRHNA, SNTAGT. Arm-PCR of CDR3 regions and iRepertoire HTBI primers were the basis on which TCR beta libraries were built. TCRdb reprocessed the multiplex PCR reads via MiXCR and lists one record per CDR3 protein. The sample contains hundreds of thousands of distinct CDR3 sequences, about 14% of which appear only once. This same sample was also taken into another study, of T cells in Graves' hyperthyroidism and ophthalmopathy. From that second work: HTBI primers were used for first-round RT-PCR of the TCR CDR3. Among thyroid clonotypes expanded above 0.001, most also appeared in blood.

This material consisted of peripheral blood mononuclear cells (PBMCs), taken at new diagnosis, from a patient treated with antithyroid drugs. The TCR was taken from a man aged 25 to 45 with Graves disease. The chain is built from TRBV6-4 and TRBJ1-4, with D possibly matching TRBD1 (6 bases). This CDR3 reads CASSDRMGGFEKLFF. Written as DNA, the CDR3 is TGTGCCAGCAGTGATAGAATGGGGGGCTTTGAAAAACTGTTTTTT.